A single sample gave rise to the 4 T cell receptor beta chains below, sequenced in a study of blood T cell repertoires in COVID-19. Sequencing used immunoSEQ multiplex PCR; TCRdb keeps in-frame clones, though not all of them. The profile shows around 320,000 clones, over 90% of them singletons. Sequenced material: PBMCs or T cells enriched from blood (not recorded which). Receptors originate from a woman aged 25 to 39 who had been exposed to COVID-19.

This clone is a singleton in its sample. This chain connects TRBV7-2 to TRBJ2-5; no clear D gene. V dropped 0 bases and J dropped 5 bases, with 13 bases sitting between them. CDR3 length equals 15 residues. CDR1 is SGHTA, CDR2 FQGNSA, per germline. In nucleotides, the CDR3 is TGTGCCAGCAGCTTAGCGCTTAGCTACTGGGAGACCCAGTACTTC. This encodes CASSLALSYWETQYF.

This clone appeared a single time. This rearrangement joins TRBV19 to TRBJ1-1; perhaps TRBD1 as D (5 bases). The CDR3 contains 15 residues. V lost 8 bases and J lost 10, with 26 bases in between. Germline V gene data show CDR1 as LNHDA and CDR2 as SQIVND (reference sequence). CDR3 sequence: CASGEAAIWSGGAFF. For the CDR3, the DNA is TGTGCCAGTGGGGAGGCAGCCATTTGGAGTGGGGGAGCTTTCTTT.

The chain carries TRBV19 and TRBJ1-1; no reliable D call. The germline CDR1 and CDR2 sequences are LNHDA and SQIVND (reference sequence). The CDR3 sequence is 15 residues long. With 7 bases removed from V and 2 bases from J, the gap between germline ends came to 17 bases. The CDR3 DNA reads TGTGCCAGTACTAGGTCCCAGATATCCAACACTGAAGCTTTCTTT. Residues: CASTRSQISNTEAFF.

The chain combines TRBV24-1 with TRBJ1-5; 9 nucleotides line up with TRBD1. The CDR3 runs to 18 residues. V was pared by 7 bases and J by 5 bases, with 17 bases of the junction left unmatched. The germline V gene has CDR1 KGHDR and CDR2 SFDVKD. Here the CDR3 reads CATRAGTGSPWFYQPQHF. As DNA, the CDR3 is TGTGCCACCAGAGCCGGGACAGGGTCCCCTTGGTTTTATCAGCCCCAGCATTTT.